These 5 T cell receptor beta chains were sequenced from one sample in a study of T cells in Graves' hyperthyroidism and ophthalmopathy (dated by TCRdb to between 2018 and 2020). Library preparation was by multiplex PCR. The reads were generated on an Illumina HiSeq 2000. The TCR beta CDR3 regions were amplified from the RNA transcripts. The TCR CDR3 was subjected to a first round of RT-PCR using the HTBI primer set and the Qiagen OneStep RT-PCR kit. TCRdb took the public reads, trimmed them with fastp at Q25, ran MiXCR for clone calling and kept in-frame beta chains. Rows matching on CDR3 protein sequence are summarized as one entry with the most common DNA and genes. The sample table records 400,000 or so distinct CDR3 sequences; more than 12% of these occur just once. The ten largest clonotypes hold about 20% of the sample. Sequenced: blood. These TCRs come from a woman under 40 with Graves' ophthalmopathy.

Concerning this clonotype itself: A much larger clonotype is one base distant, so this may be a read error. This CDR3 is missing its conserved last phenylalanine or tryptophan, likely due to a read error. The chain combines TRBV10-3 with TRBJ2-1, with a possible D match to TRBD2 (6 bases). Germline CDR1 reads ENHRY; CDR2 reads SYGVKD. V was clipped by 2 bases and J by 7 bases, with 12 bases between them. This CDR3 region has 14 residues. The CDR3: CAISEVGGGNEQFS. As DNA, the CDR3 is TGTGCCATCAGTGAGGTCGGAGGAGGGAATGAGCAGTTCTCC.

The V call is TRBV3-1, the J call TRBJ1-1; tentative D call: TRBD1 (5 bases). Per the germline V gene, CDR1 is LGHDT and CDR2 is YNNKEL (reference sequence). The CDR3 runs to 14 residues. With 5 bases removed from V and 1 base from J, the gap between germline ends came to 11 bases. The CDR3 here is CASSTPQGNTEAFF. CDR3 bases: TGTGCCAGCAGCACGCCTCAGGGGAACACTGAAGCTTTCTTT.

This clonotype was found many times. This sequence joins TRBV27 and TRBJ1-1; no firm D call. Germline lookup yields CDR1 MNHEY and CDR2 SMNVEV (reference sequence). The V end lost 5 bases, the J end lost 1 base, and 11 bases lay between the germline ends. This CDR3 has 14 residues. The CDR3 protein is CASSPQTQNTEAFF. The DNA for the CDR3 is TGTGCCAGCAGTCCGCAGACCCAGAACACTGAAGCTTTCTTT.

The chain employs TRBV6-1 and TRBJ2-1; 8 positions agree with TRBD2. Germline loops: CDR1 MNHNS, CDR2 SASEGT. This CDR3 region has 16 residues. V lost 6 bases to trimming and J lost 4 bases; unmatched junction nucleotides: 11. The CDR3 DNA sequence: TGTGCCAGCAGCAAACGGGGGGGGGCGTTTTACAATGAGCAGTTCTTC. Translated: CASSKRGGAFYNEQFF.

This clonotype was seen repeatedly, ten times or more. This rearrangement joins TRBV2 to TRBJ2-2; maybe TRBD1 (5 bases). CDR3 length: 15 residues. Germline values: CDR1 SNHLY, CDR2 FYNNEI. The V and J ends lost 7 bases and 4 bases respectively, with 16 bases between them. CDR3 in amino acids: CASNFGALGTGELFF. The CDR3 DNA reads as TGTGCCAGCAATTTTGGGGCCCTGGGCACCGGGGAGCTGTTTTTT.